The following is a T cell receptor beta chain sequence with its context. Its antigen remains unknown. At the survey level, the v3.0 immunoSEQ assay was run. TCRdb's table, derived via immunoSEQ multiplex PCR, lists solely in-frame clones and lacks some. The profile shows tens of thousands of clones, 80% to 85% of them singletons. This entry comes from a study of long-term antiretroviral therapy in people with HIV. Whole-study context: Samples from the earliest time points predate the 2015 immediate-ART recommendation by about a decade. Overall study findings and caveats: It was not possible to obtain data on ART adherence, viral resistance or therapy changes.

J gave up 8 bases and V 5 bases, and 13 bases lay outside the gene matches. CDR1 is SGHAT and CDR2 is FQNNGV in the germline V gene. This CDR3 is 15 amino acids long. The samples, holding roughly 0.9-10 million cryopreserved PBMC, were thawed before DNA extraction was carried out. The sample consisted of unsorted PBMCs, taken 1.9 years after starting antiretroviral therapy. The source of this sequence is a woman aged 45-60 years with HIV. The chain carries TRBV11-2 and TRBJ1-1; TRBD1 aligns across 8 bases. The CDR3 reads CASSGLRDRGAEAFF. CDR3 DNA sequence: TGTGCCAGCAGCGGCTTAAGAGACAGGGGTGCGGAAGCTTTCTTT.